This TCR beta chain was sequenced during a study of shared clonotypes between healthy human individuals. The study's findings and limits: Generation probability values for non-shared clonotypes were lower than those for clonotypes shared by all four donors.

Each subset's genomic DNA was split evenly across several immunoSEQ plates. Replicate PCRs run on sorted subsets employed around 200 ng DNA, 25,000 to 35,000 T cell genomes. Generated by immunoSEQ multiplex PCR, the TCRdb table keeps only in-frame clones and is missing some. Seen here are fewer than 1.8 million clones, around 98.5% observed once, and the top ten hold around 0.33%. The germline V gene encodes CDR1 SGHKS and CDR2 YYEKEE (reference sequence). With 4 bases clipped from V and 4 bases from J, the junction kept 5 bases outside the gene matches. The length of the CDR3 is 14 residues. Comments on this clone: The antigen remains undetermined.

CD4+ cells yielded CD45RA+ naive and CD45RA-negative memory subsets. This sequence originates from a man aged 30 to 39 in good health. The sequenced sample consisted of naive CD4+ T cells sorted from blood. Subset: CD45RA+ positively selected. The chain is built from TRBV5-5 and TRBJ2-5; 9 positions agree with TRBD1. CDR3 nucleotide sequence: TGTGCCAGCAGCCTCAGGACAGGGGTAGAGACCCAGTACTTC. Encoded protein: CASSLRTGVETQYF.